One and the same sample provided the 6 T cell receptor beta chains below, sequenced in a study of technical replicates of blood from several donors. Clones were read by immunoSEQ multiplex PCR, and TCRdb kept only the in-frame ones, dropping some. The table lists 50,000 to 65,000 clones, roughly 92% of them singletons. Sequencing was performed on PBMCs. These receptors all come from a human donor in good health. Some clones in this sample may be carry-over from other donors' samples.

The genes are TRBV11-3 and TRBJ1-4; D not resolved. The V gene lost 8 bases and the J gene lost 6 bases, with 13 bases spanning the gap. CDR3 length equals 13 residues. CDR1 is SGHNT and CDR2 is YENEEA in the germline V gene. The CDR3 loop reads CASEGVSDEKLFF. CDR3 DNA sequence: TGTGCCAGCGAGGGCGTGAGCGATGAAAAACTGTTTTTT.

CDR3 sequence reads: CASSGTGGKGETQYF. The CDR3 DNA reads TGTGCCAGCAGTGGGACAGGGGGCAAGGGAGAGACCCAGTACTTC. The chain has TRBV2 and TRBJ2-5; TRBD1 matches at 11 bases. The length of the CDR3 is 15 residues. Germline lookup yields CDR1 SNHLY and CDR2 FYNNEI. Trimming cost V 4 bases and J 4 bases; bases outside gene matches: 5.

J is TRBJ2-7 and V is TRBV4-3, with TRBD2 matching over 10 bases. The CDR3 runs to 16 residues. With V trimmed by 1 base and J by 6 bases, 9 bases remained unmatched. From germline, CDR1 is LGHNA and CDR2 YSLEER. CDR3 loop: CASSQVLQAGGREQYF. The CDR3 nucleotides read TGCGCCAGCAGCCAAGTTTTACAAGCGGGAGGGCGCGAGCAGTACTTC.

CDR3 sequence: CASSIGGRAGNEQFF. The CDR3, as DNA: TGTGCCAGTAGTATCGGCGGGAGGGCAGGCAATGAGCAGTTCTTC. J is TRBJ2-1 and V is TRBV19, with TRBD2 identical over 9 bases. V was pared by 3 bases and J by 6 bases, with 6 bases of the junction left unmatched. Germline V CDR1 and CDR2: LNHDA, SQIVND (reference sequence). The CDR3 spans 15 residues.

The J gene is TRBJ1-2, the V gene TRBV6-6, with unresolved D. V shed 0 bases and J shed 4 bases, with 6 bases lying between them. There are 13 residues in the CDR3. CDR1 is MNHNY and CDR2 is SVGAGI in the germline V gene (reference sequence). The CDR3 reads CASSYSTSYGYTF. CDR3 in DNA: TGTGCCAGCAGTTACTCAACAAGCTATGGCTACACCTTC.

The chain is built from TRBV19 and TRBJ1-2; TRBD1 matches at 7 bases. This CDR3 has 15 residues. Per the germline V gene, CDR1 is LNHDA and CDR2 is SQIVND (reference sequence). The trim removed 3 bases at V and 0 bases at J, leaving 4 bases unmatched. The CDR3 region has the DNA TGTGCCAGTAGTATCGGACAGGCCACTAACTATGGCTACACCTTC. Its protein is CASSIGQATNYGYTF.